Each of the 15 T cell receptor beta chains below was sequenced from the same sample in a study of T cell responses to AZD1222 COVID-19 vaccine (dated by TCRdb to about 2021). Sample time point, as interpreted from the label and publication: baseline before first vaccination. Library method: the immunoSEQ multiplex PCR assay. The table comes from immuneACCESS by way of TCRdb, which keeps in-frame sequences with V and J called. Part of the clones is missing from these tables; in studies checked, under half for an unresolved V gene and the rest for unknown reasons. For this sample the table gives 130,000 or so clones, of which just over 90% were detected only once. Clones ranked in the top ten supply around 7% of the sample. The specimen comprised peripheral blood, sampled on day 0 of AZD1222 vaccination. The receptors were sampled from an adult in good health.

J is TRBJ1-2 and V is TRBV27, with D unclear. This CDR3 has 13 residues. Between the trimmed V and J ends, which lost 4 bases and 4 bases, there was a span of 10 bases. Per germline, CDR1 MNHEY and CDR2 SMNVEV (reference sequence). CDR3 loop: CASSSPRAYGYTF. CDR3 nucleotides: TGTGCCAGCAGTTCCCCTCGGGCCTATGGCTACACCTTC.

V is TRBV4-1 and J is TRBJ2-1; possible D gene TRBD2, 7 bases. This CDR3 has 17 amino acids. From germline, CDR1 is MGHRA and CDR2 YSYEKL. The V gene lost 0 bases and the J gene lost 4 bases, with 16 bases spanning the gap. CDR3 region: CASSQDQWGGLYNEQFF. The CDR3 DNA sequence: TGCGCCAGCAGCCAAGATCAATGGGGGGGCCTATACAATGAGCAGTTCTTC.

This rearrangement joins TRBV14 to TRBJ2-5, with no clear D. This CDR3 comprises 12 residues. Trimming took off 2 bases at V and 4 bases at J, with 5 bases between the two ends. Germline V gene data show CDR1 as SGHDN and CDR2 as FVKESK. The CDR3 nucleotides read TGTGCCAGCAGCCAACTCCTAGAGACCCAGTACTTC. Amino acids: CASSQLLETQYF.

The chain recombines TRBV7-8 with TRBJ2-2; the D is unclear. The CDR3 has 13 amino acids. Trimming pared 1 base from V and 4 bases from J, leaving 4 bases between. Per the germline V gene, CDR1 is SGHVS and CDR2 is FQNEAQ. CDR3 sequence reads: CASSLGSTGELFF. In nucleotides, the CDR3 is TGTGCCAGCAGCTTAGGGAGCACCGGGGAGCTGTTTTTT.

The J gene is TRBJ2-3, the V gene TRBV24-1; perhaps TRBD1 as D (5 bases). Trimming took 3 bases from V and 4 from J, leaving 16 bases between them. CDR1 and CDR2 from the germline V gene are KGHDR and SFDVKD. CDR3 length: 16 residues. As DNA, the CDR3 is TGTGCCACCAGTGATACTCGACAGTCTCTAGCAGATACGCAGTATTTT. It encodes CATSDTRQSLADTQYF.

The chain joins TRBV18 to TRBJ1-1; perhaps TRBD1 as D (5 bases). V shed 2 bases and J shed 3 bases, with 13 bases lying between them. CDR1 KGHSH and CDR2 LQKENI come from the germline V gene. The length of the CDR3 is 15 residues. The CDR3 sequence: CASSPAQGLDTEAFF. For the CDR3, the DNA is TGTGCCAGCTCACCAGCTCAGGGTCTTGACACTGAAGCTTTCTTT.

The V gene is TRBV24-1, the J gene TRBJ1-2; no clear D gene. Germline loops: CDR1 KGHDR, CDR2 SFDVKD. The CDR3 runs to 14 residues. V dropped 6 bases and J dropped 0 bases, with 10 bases sitting between them. The CDR3 sequence: CATSWTGANYGYTF. The CDR3 DNA is TGTGCCACCAGTTGGACCGGAGCTAACTATGGCTACACCTTC.

The V and J genes are TRBV7-9 and TRBJ1-2; 8 nucleotides match TRBD1. This CDR3 spans 15 amino acids. Trimming removed 4 bases from V and 6 bases from J; junction bases left unmatched: 10. Germline lookup yields CDR1 SEHNR and CDR2 FQNEAQ (reference sequence). The CDR3 reads CASSSRQQGGDGYTF. In DNA, the CDR3 is TGTGCCAGCAGCTCCCGACAACAGGGGGGCGATGGCTACACCTTC.

V and J are TRBV12-3 or TRBV12-4 and TRBJ1-1; D is unresolved. The length of the CDR3 is 12 residues. V lost 8 bases and J 10 bases, leaving 17 bases between the germline ends. The DNA for the CDR3 is TGTGCCAGCTCACGTTCGAGCAGTCGAGCTTTCTTT. Translated: CASSRSSSRAFF.

This clone was found once. This chain connects TRBV6-1 to TRBJ1-6; the match to TRBD1 covers 7 bases. CDR3 length: 18 amino acids. Germline values: CDR1 MNHNS, CDR2 SASEGT. Trimming cost V 1 base and J 6 bases; bases outside gene matches: 12. The chain's CDR3 is CASSEGKVRDSFNSPLHF. CDR3 nucleotide sequence: TGTGCCAGCAGTGAAGGAAAGGTTAGGGACAGCTTTAATTCACCCCTCCACTTT.

This clone has at least ten counts. The gene calls are TRBV7-8 and TRBJ2-1; TRBD2 might be the D (6 bases). CDR1 is SGHVS and CDR2 is FQNEAQ in the germline V gene. The CDR3 has 14 amino acids. Trimming pared 5 bases from V and 3 bases from J, leaving 11 bases between. CDR3 region: CASSRRGDYNEQFF. Written as DNA, the CDR3 is TGTGCCAGCAGCCGGAGGGGAGACTACAATGAGCAGTTCTTC.

The V and J genes are TRBV2 and TRBJ1-1, with no clear D. The CDR3 has 13 amino acids. The V end was cut by 7 bases, the J end by 5 bases, with 14 bases between. CDR1 and CDR2 (germline): SNHLY, FYNNEI. The CDR3 is CASTPLGLTEAFF. The CDR3 nucleotides are TGTGCCAGCACCCCCCTTGGTCTGACTGAAGCTTTCTTT.

The chain recombines TRBV10-3 with TRBJ1-5; TRBD1 matches 12 bases. Trimming at V came to 0 bases and at J to 0 bases, leaving 12 bases not matched to a gene. The germline V gene has CDR1 ENHRY and CDR2 SYGVKD. This CDR3 is 21 amino acids long. In DNA, the CDR3 is TGTGCCATCAGTGAGTCGGCTCAGGGGACAGGGGGCGCGGGTAGCAATCAGCCCCAGCATTTT. It encodes CAISESAQGTGGAGSNQPQHF.

J is TRBJ2-7 and V is TRBV13; D is possibly TRBD1 (7 bases). This CDR3 comprises 14 residues. From germline, CDR1 is PRHDT and CDR2 FYEKMQ (reference sequence). V was clipped by 7 bases and J by 5 bases, with 18 bases between them. This CDR3 is CASNYRGGKHEQYF. The CDR3 region has the DNA TGTGCCAGCAACTACAGGGGCGGGAAGCACGAGCAGTACTTC.

The chain links TRBV19 to TRBJ2-3; D remains ambiguous. Trimming shortened V by 5 bases and J by 2 bases, and 2 bases separated the two germline ends. This CDR3 spans 11 amino acids. Germline CDR1 reads LNHDA; CDR2 reads SQIVND (reference sequence). Here the CDR3 reads CASSATDTQYF. CDR3 bases: TGTGCCAGTAGTGCCACAGATACGCAGTATTTT.